One and the same sample provided the 3 T cell receptor beta chains below, sequenced in a study of blood T cell repertoires in COVID-19. TCRdb's copy holds only in-frame clones and misses some; the assay was immunoSEQ multiplex PCR. The sample records a few hundred thousand clones, roughly 86% being singletons. Sequenced input: PBMCs or T cells enriched from blood (not recorded which). These receptors originate from a woman in her forties or fifties who had been exposed to COVID-19.

The V gene is TRBV5-1, the J gene TRBJ1-4, with a possible D match to TRBD1 (5 bases). Trimming removed 5 bases from V and 4 bases from J, with 15 bases in between. Germline assignment: CDR1 SGHRS and CDR2 YFSETQ. The length of the CDR3 is 15 residues. CDR3 loop: CASSWVAGDNEKLFF. In DNA form, the CDR3 reads TGCGCCAGCAGTTGGGTCGCGGGGGATAATGAAAAACTGTTTTTT. Full variable domain (missing parts from reference TRBV5-1 and TRBJ1-4): KAGVTQTPRYLIKTRGQQVTLSCSPISGHRSVSWYQQTPGQGLQFLFEYFSETQRNKGNFPGRFSGRQFSNSRSEMNVSTLELGDSALYLCASSWVAGDNEKLFFGSGTQLSVL.

V usage is TRBV6-4 and J usage is TRBJ1-2, with D tentatively TRBD1 (6 bases). From germline, CDR1 is MRHNA and CDR2 SNTAGT. V lost 0 bases and J lost 11, with 10 bases in between. CDR3 length equals 12 residues. The CDR3 DNA is TGTGCCAGCAGTGACTCCGAGGGGGGGTACACCTTC. Translated: CASSDSEGGYTF.

V and J are TRBV15 and TRBJ2-1, with TRBD2 matching 11 bases. The germline CDR1 and CDR2 sequences are LNHNV and YYDKDF (reference sequence). V trimming: 1 base; J trimming: 0 bases; junction bases outside the gene matches: 5. This CDR3 contains 18 residues. The CDR3 DNA is TGTGCCACCAGCAGAGCGGGACTAGCGGTTAGCTCCTACAATGAGCAGTTCTTC. Translated, it gives CATSRAGLAVSSYNEQFF.